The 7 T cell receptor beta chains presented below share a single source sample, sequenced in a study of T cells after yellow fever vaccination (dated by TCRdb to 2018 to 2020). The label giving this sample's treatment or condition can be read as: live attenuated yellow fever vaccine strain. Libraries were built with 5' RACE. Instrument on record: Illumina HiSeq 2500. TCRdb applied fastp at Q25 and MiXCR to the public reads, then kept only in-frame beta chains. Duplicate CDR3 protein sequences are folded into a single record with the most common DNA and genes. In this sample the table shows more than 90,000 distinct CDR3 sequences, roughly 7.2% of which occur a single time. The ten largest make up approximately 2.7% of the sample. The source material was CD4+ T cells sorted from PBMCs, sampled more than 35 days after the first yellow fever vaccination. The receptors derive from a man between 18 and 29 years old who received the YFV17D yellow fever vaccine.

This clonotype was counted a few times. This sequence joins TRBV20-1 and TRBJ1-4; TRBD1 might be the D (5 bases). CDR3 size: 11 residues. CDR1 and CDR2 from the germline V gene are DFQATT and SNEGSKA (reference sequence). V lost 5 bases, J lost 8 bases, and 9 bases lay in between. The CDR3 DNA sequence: TGCAGTGCTGGGGCCTACGAAAAACTGTTTTTT. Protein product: CSAGAYEKLFF.

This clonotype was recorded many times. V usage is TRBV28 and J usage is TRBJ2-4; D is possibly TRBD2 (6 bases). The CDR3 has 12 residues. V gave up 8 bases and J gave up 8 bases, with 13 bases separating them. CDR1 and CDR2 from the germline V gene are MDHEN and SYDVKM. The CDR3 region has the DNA TGTGCCAGCGGGGGGAGGATTCACATTCAGTACTTC. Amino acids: CASGGRIHIQYF.

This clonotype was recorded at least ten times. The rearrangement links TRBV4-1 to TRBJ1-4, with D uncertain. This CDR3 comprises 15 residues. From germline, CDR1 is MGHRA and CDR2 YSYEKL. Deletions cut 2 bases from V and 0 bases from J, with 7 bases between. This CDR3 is CASSQIGSTNEKLFF. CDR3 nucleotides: TGCGCCAGCAGCCAAATCGGGTCAACTAATGAAAAACTGTTTTTT.

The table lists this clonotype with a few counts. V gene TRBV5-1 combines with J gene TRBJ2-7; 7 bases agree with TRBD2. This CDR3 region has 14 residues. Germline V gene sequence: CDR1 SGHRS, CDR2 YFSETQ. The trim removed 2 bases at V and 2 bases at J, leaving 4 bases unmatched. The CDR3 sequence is CASSFSLAAYEQYF. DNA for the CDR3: TGCGCCAGCAGCTTTAGCCTAGCGGCCTACGAGCAGTACTTC. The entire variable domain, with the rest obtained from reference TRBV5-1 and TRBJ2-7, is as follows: KAGVTQTPRYLIKTRGQQVTLSCSPISGHRSVSWYQQTPGQGLQFLFEYFSETQRNKGNFPGRFSGRQFSNSRSEMNVSTLELGDSALYLCASSFSLAAYEQYFGPGTRLTVT.

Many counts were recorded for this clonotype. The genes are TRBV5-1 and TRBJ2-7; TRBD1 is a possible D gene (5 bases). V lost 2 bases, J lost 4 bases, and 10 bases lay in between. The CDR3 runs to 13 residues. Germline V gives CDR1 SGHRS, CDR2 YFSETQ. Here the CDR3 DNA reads TGCGCCAGCAGCTTCGACAGAAGGTACGAGCAGTACTTC. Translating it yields CASSFDRRYEQYF.

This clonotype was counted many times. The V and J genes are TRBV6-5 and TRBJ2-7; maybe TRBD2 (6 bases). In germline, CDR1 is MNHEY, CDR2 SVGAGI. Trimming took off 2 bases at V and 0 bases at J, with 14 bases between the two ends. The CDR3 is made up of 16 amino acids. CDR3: CASSYHPSVSSYEQYV. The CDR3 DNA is TGTGCCAGCAGTTACCATCCTAGCGTTAGCTCCTACGAGCAGTACGTC.

The CDR3 coding sequence is TGTGCCAGCAGCGAGTCAGGGCGGGTGAGGCAGCCCCAGCATTTT. Its protein is CASSESGRVRQPQHF. The genes are TRBV7-2 and TRBJ1-5, with D possibly TRBD1 on 5 matching bases. Germline V lookup: CDR1 SGHTA, CDR2 FQGNSA. The V gene lost 5 bases and the J gene lost 7 bases, with 18 bases spanning the gap. The CDR3 has 15 residues.